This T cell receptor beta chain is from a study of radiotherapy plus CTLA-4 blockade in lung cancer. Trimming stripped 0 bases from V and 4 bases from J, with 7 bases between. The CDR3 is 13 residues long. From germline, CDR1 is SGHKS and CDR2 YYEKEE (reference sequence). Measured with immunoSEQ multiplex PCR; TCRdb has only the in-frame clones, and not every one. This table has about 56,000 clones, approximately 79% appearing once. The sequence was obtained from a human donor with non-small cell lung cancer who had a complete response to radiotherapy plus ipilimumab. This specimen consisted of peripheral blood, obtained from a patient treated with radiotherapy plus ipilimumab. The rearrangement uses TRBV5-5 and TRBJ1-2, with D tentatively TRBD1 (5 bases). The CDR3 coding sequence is TGTGCCAGCAGCTTGGAACAGGCCTATGGCTACACCTTC. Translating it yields CASSLEQAYGYTF.